This passage covers 9 T cell receptor beta chains from one sample sequenced in a study of OX40 agonist ivuxolimab in advanced cancers. Sequencing used immunoSEQ multiplex PCR; TCRdb keeps in-frame clones, though not all of them. The sample includes about 48,000 clones, roughly 80% of them seen just once. The specimen comprised CD4+ or CD8+ T cells sorted from blood, sampled in a trial of the OX40 agonist ivuxolimab. The source of these receptors is an adult with an advanced solid tumor such as melanoma, head and neck, liver or kidney cancer.

The gene calls are TRBV5-1 and TRBJ1-5; 7 bases map to TRBD1. The CDR3 consists of 15 residues. V lost 0 bases to trimming and J lost 4 bases; unmatched junction nucleotides: 4. Germline lookup yields CDR1 SGHRS and CDR2 YFSETQ. This CDR3 is CASSLETGRNQPQHF. CDR3 DNA sequence: TGCGCCAGCAGCTTGGAGACAGGGAGGAATCAGCCCCAGCATTTT.

V gene TRBV6-6 combines with J gene TRBJ2-1, with D possibly TRBD1 on 6 matching bases. Trimming took off 4 bases at V and 9 bases at J, with 7 bases between the two ends. Germline CDR1 MNHNY, CDR2 SVGAGI (reference sequence). CDR3 length equals 11 residues. The CDR3 coding sequence is TGTGCCAGCAGTTCCAGGGGTGAGCAGTTCTTC. This translates into CASSSRGEQFF.

This rearrangement joins TRBV9 to TRBJ2-1; 10 bases agree with TRBD2. V was pared by 0 bases and J by 7 bases, with 10 bases of the junction left unmatched. The CDR3 runs to 17 residues. The V gene's germline CDR1 is SGDLS and CDR2 YYNGEE. CDR3 in amino acids: CASSVGSTSGAQNEQFF. The CDR3 region has the DNA TGTGCCAGCAGCGTAGGATCAACTAGCGGGGCCCAGAATGAGCAGTTCTTC.

The genes are TRBV7-2 and TRBJ2-7; TRBD1 matches at 8 bases. Losses at the gene ends were 0 bases for V and 4 bases for J; bases not matched to a gene: 8. The CDR3 contains 16 residues. The germline V gene has CDR1 SGHTA and CDR2 FQGNSA. CDR3 loop: CASSLASGTGPYEQYF. CDR3 sequence (DNA): TGTGCCAGCAGCTTAGCGTCCGGGACAGGACCTTACGAGCAGTACTTC.

The CDR3 nucleotides are TGTGCCAGCAGTTACGGCCAGAGGAGCTCCTACGAGCAGTACTTC. As protein: CASSYGQRSSYEQYF. The chain links TRBV6-6 to TRBJ2-7; D gene uncertain. The germline V gene has CDR1 MNHNY and CDR2 SVGAGI (reference sequence). Trimming stripped 2 bases from V and 0 bases from J, with 11 bases between. This CDR3 is 15 amino acids long.

CDR3 sequence (DNA): TGTGCCAGCAGCTTAATACTAGCGGGAGGTGGGGAGACCCAGTACTTC. Protein: CASSLILAGGGETQYF. The rearrangement links TRBV7-9 to TRBJ2-5, with TRBD2 matching over 12 bases. This CDR3 has 16 amino acids. V was clipped by 2 bases and J by 5 bases; unmatched bases: 6. The germline CDR1 and CDR2 sequences are SEHNR and FQNEAQ (reference sequence). Supplemented by reference TRBV7-9 and TRBJ2-5, the full variable domain reads DTGVSQNPRHKITKRGQNVTFRCDPISEHNRLYWYRQTLGQGPEFLTYFQNEAQLEKSRLLSDRFSAERPKGSFSTLEIQRTEQGDSAMYLCASSLILAGGGETQYFGPGTRLLVL.

Notes on this clone: The junction and the germline gene differ at one end; a read error may be behind it. The chain is built from TRBV7-2 and TRBJ1-3; maybe TRBD1 (5 bases). The CDR3 extends over 13 amino acids. Germline CDR1 reads SGHTA; CDR2 reads FQGNSA. The CDR3 nucleotides are TGTGCCAGCAGCTTAGCAGGGGACCGACAACATTTTTTT. This gives the protein CASSLAGDRQHFF.

This clone was observed once. The chain employs TRBV18 and TRBJ2-7; D possibly corresponds to TRBD2 (5 bases). This CDR3 comprises 15 residues. Germline CDR1 reads KGHSH; CDR2 reads LQKENI. V was shortened by 0 bases and J by 3 bases, with 12 bases between the two germline ends. CDR3 coding DNA: TGTGCCAGCTCACCACCGGAATATGGGAGCTACGAGCAGTACTTC. The encoded protein is CASSPPEYGSYEQYF.

This clone is medium-sized by share. J is TRBJ2-7 and V is TRBV2; 7 positions match TRBD1. Germline CDR1 and CDR2: SNHLY and FYNNEI. The length of the CDR3 is 13 residues. J gave up 5 bases and V 6 bases, and 7 bases lay outside the gene matches. The CDR3 coding sequence is TGTGCCAGCAGCATACAGGGGACGGACGAGCAGTACTTC. This codes for CASSIQGTDEQYF. Complete variable domain (other parts from reference TRBV2 and TRBJ2-7): EPEVTQTPSHQVTQMGQEVILRCVPISNHLYFYWYRQILGQKVEFLVSFYNNEISEKSEIFDDQFSVERPDGSNFTLKIRSTKLEDSAMYFCASSIQGTDEQYFGPGTRLTVT.